The T cell receptor beta chain described here comes from a study of cytomegalovirus exposure and HLA in healthy donors. Findings and caveats of the study: Both high specificity and high sensitivity reportedly marked the classifier's diagnosis of cytomegalovirus status. The dataset shows that most TCR sequences were rare, while some public TCRs occurred in many donors. That first-cohort TCR clusters tended to co-occur in the approximately 110 validation repertoires was found in a later analysis.

Points on this clone: The antigen is not known.

Some clones are missing from TCRdb's copy, which holds only in-frame ones; the method was immunoSEQ multiplex PCR. Among 110,000 to 150,000 clones listed, less than 95% were seen once. Donors came from a validation cohort of about 110 subjects, distinct from the first 666-subject cohort. The sequenced material came from PBMCs. This receptor was taken from a man between 18 and 35 years old in good health and CMV-seropositive.

CDR3 region: CAWSAGSYTGELFF. In DNA, the CDR3 is TGTGCCTGGAGCGCCGGGAGTTACACCGGGGAGCTGTTTTTT. The rearrangement links TRBV30 to TRBJ2-2, with a weak D call TRBD2 (6 bases). The ends were cut back, 3 bases at V and 3 bases at J, with 11 bases in the middle. This CDR3 region has 14 residues. Germline CDR1 and CDR2: GTSNPN and SVGIG (reference sequence).